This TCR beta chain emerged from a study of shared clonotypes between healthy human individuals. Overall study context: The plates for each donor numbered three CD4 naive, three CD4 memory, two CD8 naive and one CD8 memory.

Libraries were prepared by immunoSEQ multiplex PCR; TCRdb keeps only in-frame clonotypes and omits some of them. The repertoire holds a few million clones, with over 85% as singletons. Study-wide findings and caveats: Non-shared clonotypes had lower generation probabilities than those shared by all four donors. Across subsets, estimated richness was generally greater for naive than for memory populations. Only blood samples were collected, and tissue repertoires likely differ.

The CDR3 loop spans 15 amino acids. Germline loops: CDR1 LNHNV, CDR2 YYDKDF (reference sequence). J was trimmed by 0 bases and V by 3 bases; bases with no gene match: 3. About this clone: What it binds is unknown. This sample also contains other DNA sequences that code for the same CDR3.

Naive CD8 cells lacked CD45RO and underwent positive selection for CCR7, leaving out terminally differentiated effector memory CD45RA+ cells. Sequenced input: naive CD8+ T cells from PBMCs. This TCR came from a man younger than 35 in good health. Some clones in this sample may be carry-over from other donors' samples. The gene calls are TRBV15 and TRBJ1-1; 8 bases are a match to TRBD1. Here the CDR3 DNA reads TGTGCCACCAGCAGGGACAGGGCGTTGAACACTGAAGCTTTCTTT. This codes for CATSRDRALNTEAFF.